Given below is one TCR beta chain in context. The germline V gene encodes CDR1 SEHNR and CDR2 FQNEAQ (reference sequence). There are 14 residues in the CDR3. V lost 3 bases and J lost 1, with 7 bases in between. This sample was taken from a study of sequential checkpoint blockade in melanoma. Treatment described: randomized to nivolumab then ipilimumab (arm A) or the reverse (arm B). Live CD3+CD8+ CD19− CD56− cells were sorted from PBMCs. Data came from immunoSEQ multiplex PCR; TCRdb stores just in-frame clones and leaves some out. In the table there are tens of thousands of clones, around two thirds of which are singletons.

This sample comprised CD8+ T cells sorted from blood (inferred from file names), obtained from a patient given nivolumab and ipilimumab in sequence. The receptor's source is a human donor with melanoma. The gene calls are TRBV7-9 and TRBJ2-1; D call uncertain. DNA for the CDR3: TGTGCCAGCAGCTTCCAGGAATCCTACAATGAGCAGTTCTTC. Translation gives CASSFQESYNEQFF. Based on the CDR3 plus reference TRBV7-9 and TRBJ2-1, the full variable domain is DTGVSQNPRHKITKRGQNVTFRCDPISEHNRLYWYRQTLGQGPEFLTYFQNEAQLEKSRLLSDRFSAERPKGSFSTLEIQRTEQGDSAMYLCASSFQESYNEQFFGPGTRLTVL.